This T cell receptor beta chain was observed in a study of Ad26.COV2.S vaccination and SARS-CoV-2 variants. Overall study results and limits: After vaccination, substantial breadth of spike-specific CD8+ and CD4+ responses was reported.

Stated treatment: approximately 18 received Ad26.COV2.S at low or high dose, single or two shots; about five received placebo; per-sample allocation not given. Following the first vaccine or placebo injection, samples were taken on day 63. To note about this clone: As yet, its antigen is unknown.

V lost 5 bases and J lost 2, with 11 bases in between. The germline V gene encodes CDR1 SGHNT and CDR2 YENEEA. This CDR3 is 14 amino acids long. Assay used: immunoSEQ multiplex PCR; TCRdb lists only in-frame clones, some missing. The data contain around 450,000 clones, roughly 90% of them singletons. The sample here was peripheral blood, taken in a trial of Ad26.COV2.S vaccine versus placebo. V usage is TRBV11-3 and J usage is TRBJ2-3, with D possibly TRBD1 on 6 matching bases. The source is a person between 18 and 59 years old who received the Ad26.COV2.S COVID-19 vaccine or a placebo. The CDR3 nucleotides are TGTGCCAGCAGCGCCCGGACAGACACAGATACGCAGTATTTT. Amino acids: CASSARTDTDTQYF.